This TCR beta chain was identified in a study of technical replicates of blood from a few donors (dated by TCRdb to about 2017). With respect to this clone: Its binding antigen is unknown. Nothing much larger sits one base from this clone, and base qualities are not available.

The library was generated by the immunoSEQ multiplex PCR assay. The clones in this table, taken by TCRdb from immuneACCESS, are in-frame only. Not every clone is retained; where verified, under half of the shortfall comes from an unresolved V gene, and the cause of the rest is unknown. Present in this sample are 55,000 to 75,000 clones, approximately 95% of which were seen just once. The ten largest make up roughly 3.1% of the sample. CDR3 length: 16 amino acids, cysteine to phenylalanine. Just CDR3 DNA is preserved here, 48 bases in frame from base 1. V trim: 5 bases; J trim: 4 bases; unmatched bases: 14. CDR1 and CDR2 (SGHAT, FQNNGV) derive from the germline V gene.

This receptor was identified in a human donor in good health. Some clones in this sample may be carry-over from other donors' samples. This sequence uses TRBV11-2 and TRBJ2-7; 7 junctional bases match TRBD1. Specimen: PBMCs. The sequenced DNA is TGTGCCAGCAGCCAGACTCGCTTAGGGGGCTTGTACGAGCAGTACTTC. It codes for CASSQTRLGGLYEQYF.